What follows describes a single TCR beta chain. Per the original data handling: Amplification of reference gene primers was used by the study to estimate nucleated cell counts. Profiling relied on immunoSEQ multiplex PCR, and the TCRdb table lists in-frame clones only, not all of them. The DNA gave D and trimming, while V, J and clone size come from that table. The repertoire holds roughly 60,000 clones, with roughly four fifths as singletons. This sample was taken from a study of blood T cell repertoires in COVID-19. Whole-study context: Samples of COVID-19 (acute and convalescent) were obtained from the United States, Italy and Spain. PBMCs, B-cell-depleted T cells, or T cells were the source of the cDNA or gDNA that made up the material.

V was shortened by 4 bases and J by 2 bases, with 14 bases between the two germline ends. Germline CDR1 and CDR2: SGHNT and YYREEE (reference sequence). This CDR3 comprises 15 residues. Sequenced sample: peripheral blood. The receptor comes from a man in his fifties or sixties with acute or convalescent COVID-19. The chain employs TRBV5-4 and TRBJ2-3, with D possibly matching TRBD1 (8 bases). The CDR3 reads CASSQGAGDTDTQYF. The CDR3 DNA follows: TGTGCCAGCAGCCAGGGGGCGGGGGACACAGATACGCAGTATTTT.